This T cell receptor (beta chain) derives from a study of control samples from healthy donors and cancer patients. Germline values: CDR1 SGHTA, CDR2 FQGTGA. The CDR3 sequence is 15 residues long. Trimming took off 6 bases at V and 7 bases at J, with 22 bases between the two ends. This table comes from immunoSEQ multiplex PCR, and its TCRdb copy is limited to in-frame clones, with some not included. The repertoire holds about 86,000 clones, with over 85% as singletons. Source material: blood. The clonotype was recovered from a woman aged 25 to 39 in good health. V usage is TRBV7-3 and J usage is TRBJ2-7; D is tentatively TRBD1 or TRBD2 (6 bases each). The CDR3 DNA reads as TGTGCCAGCAGTTTTCTCGGGGGCCGAACGGAGGAGCAGTACTTC. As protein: CASSFLGGRTEEQYF.